Given below is one TCR beta chain in context. Its antigen remains unidentified. The use of a sample-barcoded 5' primer and a J-beta primer mix characterized a second PCR of 7 to 11 cycles. TCRdb analysed the 5' RACE reads with MiXCR anew, one entry per CDR3 protein. The repertoire holds 790,000 or so distinct CDR3 sequences, roughly 46% seen once, with 15% to 20% in the top ten. The donors, aged 6 to 90, were healthy Caucasians from Russia. This entry is derived from a study of blood T cells in healthy people across ages. Study-wide findings and caveats: For the donors, CMV status was unknown and possibly confounded expanded clonotype changes.

Trimming stripped 5 bases from V and 6 bases from J, with 11 bases between. The CDR3 loop spans 12 amino acids. Germline values: CDR1 SEHNR, CDR2 FQNEAQ (reference sequence). The sequenced material came from blood. The chain has TRBV7-9 and TRBJ2-7; D is undetermined. The sequence derives from a man older than 75 in good health. The CDR3 loop reads CASSHRVSEQYF. The DNA of the CDR3 is TGTGCCAGCAGCCACCGTGTGAGCGAGCAGTACTTC.